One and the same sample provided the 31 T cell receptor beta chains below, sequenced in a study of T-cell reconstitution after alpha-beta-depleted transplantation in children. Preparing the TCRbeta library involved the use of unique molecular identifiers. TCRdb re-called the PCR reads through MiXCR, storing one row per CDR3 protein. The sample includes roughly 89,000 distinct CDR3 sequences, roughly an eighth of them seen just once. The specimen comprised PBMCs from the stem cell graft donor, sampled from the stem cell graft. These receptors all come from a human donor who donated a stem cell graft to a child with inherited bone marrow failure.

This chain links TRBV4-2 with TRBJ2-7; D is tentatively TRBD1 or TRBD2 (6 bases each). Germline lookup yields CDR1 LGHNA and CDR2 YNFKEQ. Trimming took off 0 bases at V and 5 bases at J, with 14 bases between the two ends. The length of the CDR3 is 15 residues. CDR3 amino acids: CASSQDWPRGDEQYF. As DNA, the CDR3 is TGTGCCAGCAGCCAAGATTGGCCAAGGGGGGACGAGCAGTACTTC.

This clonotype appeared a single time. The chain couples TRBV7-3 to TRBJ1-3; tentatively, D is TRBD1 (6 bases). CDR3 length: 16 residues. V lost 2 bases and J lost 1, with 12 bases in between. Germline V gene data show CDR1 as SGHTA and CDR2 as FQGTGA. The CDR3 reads CASSLVTGPSGNTIYF. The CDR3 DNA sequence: TGTGCCAGCAGCTTAGTGACAGGCCCATCTGGAAACACCATATATTTT.

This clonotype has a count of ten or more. The CDR3 DNA is TGTGCCAGCAGGGCGCGTTGGGGGGGCGAGCAGTACTTC. This encodes CASRARWGGEQYF. This chain uses TRBV12-3 or TRBV12-4 with TRBJ2-7; 7 bases are a match to TRBD2. CDR3 length: 13 residues. Trimming at V came to 6 bases and at J to 6 bases, leaving 8 bases not matched to a gene.

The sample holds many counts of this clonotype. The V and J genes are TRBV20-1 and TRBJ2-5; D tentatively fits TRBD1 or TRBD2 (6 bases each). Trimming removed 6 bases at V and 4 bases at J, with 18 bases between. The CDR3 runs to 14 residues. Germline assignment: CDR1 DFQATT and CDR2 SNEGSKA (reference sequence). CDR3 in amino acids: CSALGRGPGETQYF. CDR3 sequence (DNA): TGCAGTGCGCTTGGCCGGGGGCCAGGAGAGACCCAGTACTTC.

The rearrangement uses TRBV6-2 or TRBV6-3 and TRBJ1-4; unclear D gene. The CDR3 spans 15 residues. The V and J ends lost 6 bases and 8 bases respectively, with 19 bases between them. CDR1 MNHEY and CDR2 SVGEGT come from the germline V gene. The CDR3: CASSPYGREAEKLFF. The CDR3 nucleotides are TGTGCCAGCAGCCCCTATGGAAGAGAGGCCGAAAAACTGTTTTTT.

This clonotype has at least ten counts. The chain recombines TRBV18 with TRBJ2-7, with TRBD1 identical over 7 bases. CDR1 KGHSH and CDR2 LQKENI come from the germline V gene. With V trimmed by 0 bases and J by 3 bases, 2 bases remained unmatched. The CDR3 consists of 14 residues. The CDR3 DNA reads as TGTGCCAGCTCACCACCCGGGACAGACTACGAGCAGTACTTC. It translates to CASSPPGTDYEQYF. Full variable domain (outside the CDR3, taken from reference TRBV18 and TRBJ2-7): NAGVMQNPRHLVRRRGQEARLRCSPMKGHSHVYWYRQLPEEGLKFMVYLQKENIIDESGMPKERFSAEFPKEGPSILRIQQVVRGDSAAYFCASSPPGTDYEQYFGPGTRLTVT.

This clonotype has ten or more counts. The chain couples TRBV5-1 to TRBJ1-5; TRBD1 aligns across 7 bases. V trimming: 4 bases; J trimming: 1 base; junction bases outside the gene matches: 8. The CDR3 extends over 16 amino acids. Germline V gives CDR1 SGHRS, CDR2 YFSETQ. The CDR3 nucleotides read TGCGCCAGCAGCGTCGGGACAGCGGAGAGCAATCAGCCCCAGCATTTT. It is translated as CASSVGTAESNQPQHF.

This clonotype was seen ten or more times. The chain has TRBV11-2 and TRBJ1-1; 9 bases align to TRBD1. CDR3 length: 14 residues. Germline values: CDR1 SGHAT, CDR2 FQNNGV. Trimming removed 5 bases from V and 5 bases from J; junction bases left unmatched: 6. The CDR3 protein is CASSPGTGMTEAFF. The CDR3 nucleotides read TGTGCCAGCAGCCCCGGGACAGGGATGACTGAAGCTTTCTTT.

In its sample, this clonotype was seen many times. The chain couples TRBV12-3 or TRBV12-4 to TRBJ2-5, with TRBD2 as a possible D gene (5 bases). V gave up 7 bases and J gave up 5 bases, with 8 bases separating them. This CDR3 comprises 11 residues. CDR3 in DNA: TGTGCCAGCACACGCGGGGAGACCCAGTACTTC. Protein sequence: CASTRGETQYF.

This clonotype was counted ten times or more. In DNA form, the CDR3 reads TGTGCCAGCAAACAGCAGGGCAGGGGGCTCTATGGCTACACCTTC. Residues: CASKQQGRGLYGYTF. The genes are TRBV27 and TRBJ1-2; 8 nucleotides agree with TRBD1. The CDR3 runs to 15 residues. CDR1 is MNHEY and CDR2 is SMNVEV in the germline V gene (reference sequence). V lost 7 bases, J lost 4 bases, and 11 bases stayed unmatched.

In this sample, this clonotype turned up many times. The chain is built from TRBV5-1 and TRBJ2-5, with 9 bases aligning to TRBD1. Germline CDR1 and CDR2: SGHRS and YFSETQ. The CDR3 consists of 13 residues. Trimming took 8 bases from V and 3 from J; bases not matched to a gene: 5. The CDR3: CASQQGAKETQYF. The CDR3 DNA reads TGCGCCAGTCAACAGGGGGCTAAAGAGACCCAGTACTTC.

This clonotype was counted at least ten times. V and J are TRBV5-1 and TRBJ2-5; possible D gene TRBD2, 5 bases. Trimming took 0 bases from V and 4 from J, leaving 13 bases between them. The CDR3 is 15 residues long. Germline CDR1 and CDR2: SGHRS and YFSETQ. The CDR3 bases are TGCGCCAGCAGCTTGGTCGGAGGCGGGTCAGAGACCCAGTACTTC. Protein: CASSLVGGGSETQYF.

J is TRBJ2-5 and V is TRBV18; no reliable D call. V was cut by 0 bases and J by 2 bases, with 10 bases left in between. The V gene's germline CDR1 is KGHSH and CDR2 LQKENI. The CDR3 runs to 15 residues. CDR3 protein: CASSPPTSWQETQYF. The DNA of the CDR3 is TGTGCCAGCTCACCACCCACATCATGGCAAGAGACCCAGTACTTC.

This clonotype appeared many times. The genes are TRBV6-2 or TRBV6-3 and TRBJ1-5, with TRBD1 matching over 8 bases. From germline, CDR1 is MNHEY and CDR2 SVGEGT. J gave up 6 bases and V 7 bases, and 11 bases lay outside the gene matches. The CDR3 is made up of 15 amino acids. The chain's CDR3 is CASNIRGQGSQPQHF. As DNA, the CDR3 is TGTGCCAGCAATATCCGCGGACAGGGAAGTCAGCCCCAGCATTTT.

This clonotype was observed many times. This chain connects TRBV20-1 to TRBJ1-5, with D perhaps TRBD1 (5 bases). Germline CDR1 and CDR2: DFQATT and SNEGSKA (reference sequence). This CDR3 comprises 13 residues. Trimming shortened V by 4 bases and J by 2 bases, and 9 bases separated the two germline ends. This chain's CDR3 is CSATLQGNQPQHF. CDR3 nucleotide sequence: TGCAGTGCTACCCTACAGGGCAATCAGCCCCAGCATTTT.

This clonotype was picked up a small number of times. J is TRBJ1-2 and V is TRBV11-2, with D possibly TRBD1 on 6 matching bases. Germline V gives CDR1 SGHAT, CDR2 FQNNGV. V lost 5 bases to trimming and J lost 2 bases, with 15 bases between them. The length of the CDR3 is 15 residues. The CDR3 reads CASSPLQGSNYGYTF. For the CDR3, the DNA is TGTGCCAGCAGCCCGCTTCAGGGGTCCAACTATGGCTACACCTTC.

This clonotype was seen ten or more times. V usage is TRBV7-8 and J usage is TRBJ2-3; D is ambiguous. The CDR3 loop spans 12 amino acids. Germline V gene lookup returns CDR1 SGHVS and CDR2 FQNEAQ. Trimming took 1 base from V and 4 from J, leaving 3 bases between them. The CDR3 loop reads CASSLVPDTQYF. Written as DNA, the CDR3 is TGTGCCAGCAGCTTAGTCCCAGATACGCAGTATTTT. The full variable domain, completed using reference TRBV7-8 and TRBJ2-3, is GAGVSQSPRYKVAKRGQDVALRCDPISGHVSLFWYQQALGQGPEFLTYFQNEAQLDKSGLPSDRFFAERPEGSVSTLKIQRTQQEDSAVYLCASSLVPDTQYFGPGTRLTVL.

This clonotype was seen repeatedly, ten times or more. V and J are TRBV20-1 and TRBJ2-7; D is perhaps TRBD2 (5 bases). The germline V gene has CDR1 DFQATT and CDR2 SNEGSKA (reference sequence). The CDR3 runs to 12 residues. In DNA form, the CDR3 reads TGCAGCGGAACCCAAGGACTGGACGAGCAGTACTTC. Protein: CSGTQGLDEQYF.

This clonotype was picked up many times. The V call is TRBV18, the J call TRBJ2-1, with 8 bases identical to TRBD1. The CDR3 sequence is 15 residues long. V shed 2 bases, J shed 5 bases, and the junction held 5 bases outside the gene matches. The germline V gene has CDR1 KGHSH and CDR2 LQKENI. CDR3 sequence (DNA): TGTGCCAGCTCACCAGTGGACAGGGTACACAATGAGCAGTTCTTC. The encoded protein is CASSPVDRVHNEQFF.

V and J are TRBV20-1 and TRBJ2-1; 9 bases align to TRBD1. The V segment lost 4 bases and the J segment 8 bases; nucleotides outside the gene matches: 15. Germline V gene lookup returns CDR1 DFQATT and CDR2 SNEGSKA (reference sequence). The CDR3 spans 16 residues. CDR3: CSATRTDRGKADEQFF. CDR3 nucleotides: TGCAGTGCTACACGAACCGACAGGGGGAAGGCGGATGAGCAGTTCTTC.

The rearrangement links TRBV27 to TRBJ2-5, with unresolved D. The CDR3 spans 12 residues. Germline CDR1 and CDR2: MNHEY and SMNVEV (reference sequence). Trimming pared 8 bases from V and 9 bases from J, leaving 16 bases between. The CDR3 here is CASAATRGAQYF. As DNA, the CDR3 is TGTGCCAGCGCGGCCACCCGTGGGGCCCAGTACTTC.

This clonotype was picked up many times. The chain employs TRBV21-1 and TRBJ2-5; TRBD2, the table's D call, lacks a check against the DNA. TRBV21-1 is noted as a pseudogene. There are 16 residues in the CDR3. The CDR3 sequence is CASSTRLAGFGETQYF. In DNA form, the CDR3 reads TGTGCCAGCAGCACCAGACTAGCGGGATTCGGGGAGACCCAGTACTTC.

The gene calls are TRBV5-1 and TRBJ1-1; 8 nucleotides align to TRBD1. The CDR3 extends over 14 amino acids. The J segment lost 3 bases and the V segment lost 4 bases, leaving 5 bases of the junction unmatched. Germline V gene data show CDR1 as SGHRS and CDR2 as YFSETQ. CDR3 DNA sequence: TGCGCCAGCAGCCTACAGGGGGTCTACACTGAAGCTTTCTTT. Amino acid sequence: CASSLQGVYTEAFF. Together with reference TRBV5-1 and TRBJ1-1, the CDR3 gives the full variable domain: KAGVTQTPRYLIKTRGQQVTLSCSPISGHRSVSWYQQTPGQGLQFLFEYFSETQRNKGNFPGRFSGRQFSNSRSEMNVSTLELGDSALYLCASSLQGVYTEAFFGQGTRLTVV.

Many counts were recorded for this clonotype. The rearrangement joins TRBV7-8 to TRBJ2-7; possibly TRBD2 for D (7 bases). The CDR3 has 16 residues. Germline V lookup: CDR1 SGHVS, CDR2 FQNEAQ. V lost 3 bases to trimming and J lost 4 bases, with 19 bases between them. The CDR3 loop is CASSLVLGRGTYEQYF. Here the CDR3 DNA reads TGTGCCAGCAGCTTGGTCCTTGGGAGGGGGACGTACGAGCAGTACTTC.

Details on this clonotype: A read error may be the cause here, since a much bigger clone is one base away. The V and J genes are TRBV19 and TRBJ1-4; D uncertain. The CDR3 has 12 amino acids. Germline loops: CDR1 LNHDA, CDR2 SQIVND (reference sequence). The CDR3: CASSIKDEKLIF. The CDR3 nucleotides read TGTGCCAGTAGTATTAAGGACGAAAAACTGATTTTT.

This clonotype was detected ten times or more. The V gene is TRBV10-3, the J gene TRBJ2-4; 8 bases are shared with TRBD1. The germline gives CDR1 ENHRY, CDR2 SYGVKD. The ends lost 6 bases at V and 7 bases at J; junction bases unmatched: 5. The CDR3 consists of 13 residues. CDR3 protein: CAIRGQGANIQYF. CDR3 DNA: TGTGCCATCAGGGGCCAGGGGGCGAACATTCAGTACTTC.

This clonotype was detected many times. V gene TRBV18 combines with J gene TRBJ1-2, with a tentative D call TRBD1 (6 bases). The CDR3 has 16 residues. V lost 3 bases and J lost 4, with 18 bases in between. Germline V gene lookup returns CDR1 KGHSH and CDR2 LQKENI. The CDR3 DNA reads TGTGCCAGCTCACCCCCAGAGGGGGGGCGCGTCTATGGCTACACCTTC. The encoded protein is CASSPPEGGRVYGYTF.

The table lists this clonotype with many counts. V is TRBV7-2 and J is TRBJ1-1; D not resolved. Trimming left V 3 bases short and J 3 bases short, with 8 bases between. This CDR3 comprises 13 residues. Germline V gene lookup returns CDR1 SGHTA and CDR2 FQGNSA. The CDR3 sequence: CASSFQVDTEAFF. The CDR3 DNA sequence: TGTGCCAGCAGCTTTCAAGTGGACACTGAAGCTTTCTTT.

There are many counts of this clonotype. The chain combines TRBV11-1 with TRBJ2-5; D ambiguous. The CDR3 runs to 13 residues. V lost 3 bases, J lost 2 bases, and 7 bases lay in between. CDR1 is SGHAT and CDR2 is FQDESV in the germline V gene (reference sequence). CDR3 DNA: TGTGCCAGCAGCTTGTGGGAACAAGAGACCCAGTACTTC. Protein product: CASSLWEQETQYF.

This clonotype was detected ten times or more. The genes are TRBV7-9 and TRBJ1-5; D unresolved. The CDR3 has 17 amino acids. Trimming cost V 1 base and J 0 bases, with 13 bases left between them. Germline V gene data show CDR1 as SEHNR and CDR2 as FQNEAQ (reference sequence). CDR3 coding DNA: TGTGCCAGCAGCTTAGACCCCCCACGCGATAGCAATCAGCCCCAGCATTTT. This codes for CASSLDPPRDSNQPQHF.

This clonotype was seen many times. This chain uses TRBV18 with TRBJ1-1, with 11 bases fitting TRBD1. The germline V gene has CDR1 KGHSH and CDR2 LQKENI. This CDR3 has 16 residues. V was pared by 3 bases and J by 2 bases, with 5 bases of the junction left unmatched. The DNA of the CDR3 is TGTGCCAGCTCACCCAGGGACAGGGGGTCCAACACTGAAGCTTTCTTT. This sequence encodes CASSPRDRGSNTEAFF.